The text below deals with one T cell receptor beta chain. The sample belongs to a study of naive and memory T cell subsets. There are 13 residues in the CDR3. Germline CDR1 and CDR2: SQVTM and ANQGSEA. The V gene lost 7 bases and the J gene lost 5 bases, with 16 bases spanning the gap. The beta constant-region primer was an equimolar mix of two oligonucleotides covering TRBC1 and TRBC2. TCRdb re-analysed the UMI-ligation and nested PCR reads in MiXCR, keeping a single row per CDR3 protein. The sample lists under 150,000 distinct CDR3 sequences; about a sixth were seen once. Four subsets defined by CD45RA and CD27 were sorted after CD3, CD4, CD8 and live/dead staining.

The sample consisted of naive CD4+ T cells from blood. V and J are TRBV29-1 and TRBJ2-3; TRBD1 might be the D (5 bases). The receptor was isolated from a human donor in good health. CDR3 residues: CSAGSGRRDTQYF. CDR3 in DNA: TGCAGCGCCGGTTCAGGGCGAAGAGATACGCAGTATTTT.